Presented here are 26 T cell receptor beta chains from one specimen sequenced in a study of blood T cell repertoires in COVID-19. Assay: immunoSEQ multiplex PCR; the TCRdb copy retains only in-frame clones and omits some. The sample carries about 440,000 clones, roughly 91% recorded once. The sample taken for sequencing was peripheral blood. The origin of the receptors is a woman aged 30 to 39 with acute or convalescent COVID-19.

The chain couples TRBV24-1 to TRBJ2-5, with 7 bases matching TRBD2. The CDR3 sequence is 14 residues long. The V and J ends lost 3 bases and 5 bases, in that order; junction bases with no gene match: 5. Germline V lookup: CDR1 KGHDR, CDR2 SFDVKD. CDR3 residues: CATSDGGREETQYF. The CDR3 bases are TGTGCCACCAGTGATGGAGGGCGGGAGGAGACCCAGTACTTC.

The rearrangement links TRBV12-3 or TRBV12-4 to TRBJ2-5, with TRBD2 matching over 8 bases. The trim removed 5 bases at V and 5 bases at J, leaving 4 bases unmatched. The CDR3 loop spans 13 amino acids. The CDR3 here is CASSRGGRETQYF. The CDR3 nucleotides read TGTGCCAGCAGTCGGGGGGGCCGGGAGACCCAGTACTTC.

The CDR3 nucleotides are TGTGCCAGCAGCTCCACTAACTATGGCTACACCTTC. Its translation: CASSSTNYGYTF. The rearrangement links TRBV11-1 to TRBJ1-2; D ambiguous. The germline CDR1 and CDR2 sequences are SGHAT and FQDESV (reference sequence). This CDR3 contains 12 residues. V was clipped by 4 bases and J by 0 bases, with 3 bases between them. Together with reference TRBV11-1 and TRBJ1-2, the CDR3 gives the full variable domain: EAEVAQSPRYKITEKSQAVAFWCDPISGHATLYWYRQILGQGPELLVQFQDESVVDDSQLPKDRFSAERLKGVDSTLKIQPAELGDSAMYLCASSSTNYGYTFGSGTRLTVV.

This clone occurred a few times. This chain connects TRBV6-5 to TRBJ2-2; D perhaps matches TRBD2 (5 bases). V was cut by 4 bases and J by 7 bases, with 10 bases left in between. This CDR3 contains 13 residues. Germline V gene lookup returns CDR1 MNHEY and CDR2 SVGAGI. CDR3 DNA: TGTGCCAGCAGTTGGCAGGAGGTCGGGGAGCTGTTTTTT. Amino acids: CASSWQEVGELFF.

V and J are TRBV5-1 and TRBJ1-2, with 7 positions matching TRBD1. The CDR3 runs 14 residues. Germline trimming cut 3 bases from V and 5 bases from J; bases unmatched to any gene: 7. CDR1 is SGHRS, CDR2 YFSETQ, per germline. The CDR3 reads CASSSGQDVYGYTF. The CDR3 coding sequence is TGCGCCAGCAGCTCCGGACAGGACGTTTATGGCTACACCTTC.

The chain couples TRBV30 to TRBJ2-7; 9 positions agree with TRBD1. J gave up 4 bases and V 5 bases, and 12 bases lay outside the gene matches. The CDR3 sequence is 15 residues long. CDR1 and CDR2 (germline): GTSNPN, SVGIG (reference sequence). The CDR3 sequence: CAWREQGARGYEQYF. In DNA form, the CDR3 reads TGTGCCTGGCGGGAACAGGGGGCGCGGGGGTACGAGCAGTACTTC.

In this sample, this clone turned up once. The genes are TRBV3-1 (or the pseudogene TRBV3-2) and TRBJ2-3; tentatively, D is TRBD1 (6 bases). The CDR3 sequence is 16 residues long. Per germline, CDR1 LGHDT and CDR2 YNNKEL (reference sequence). Trimming removed 0 bases from V and 4 bases from J, with 14 bases in between. CDR3 nucleotide sequence: TGTGCCAGCAGCCAAGATCAGGTGGGACATTCAGATACGCAGTATTTT. This codes for CASSQDQVGHSDTQYF.

V usage is TRBV7-8 and J usage is TRBJ2-7; 7 bases match TRBD1. V shed 4 bases, J shed 3 bases, and the junction held 9 bases outside the gene matches. This CDR3 comprises 15 residues. Germline V gene lookup returns CDR1 SGHVS and CDR2 FQNEAQ. The CDR3 DNA is TGTGCCAGCAGCTCGCTGACAGGGTTAGTCTACGAGCAGTACTTC. Protein sequence: CASSSLTGLVYEQYF.

The chain recombines TRBV19 with TRBJ2-5; 10 positions agree with TRBD2. This CDR3 region has 15 residues. Looked up from germline, CDR1 is LNHDA and CDR2 is SQIVND (reference sequence). The V gene end was trimmed by 5 bases and the J gene end by 7 bases; junction bases not matched to a gene: 10. The chain's CDR3 is CASSVGLAASGTQYF. The CDR3 nucleotides read TGTGCCAGTAGTGTCGGACTAGCGGCCTCAGGGACCCAGTACTTC.

J is TRBJ2-5 and V is TRBV24-1; TRBD2 matches at 11 bases. The CDR3 length is 15 residues. V trimming: 5 bases; J trimming: 2 bases; junction bases outside the gene matches: 3. Germline CDR1 and CDR2: KGHDR and SFDVKD. The CDR3 region has the DNA TGTGCCACCAGTGGAACTAGCGGGGGACAAGAGACCCAGTACTTC. Protein product: CATSGTSGGQETQYF.

This clone was observed a single time. The chain employs TRBV18 and TRBJ1-2, with 7 bases matching TRBD1. Germline V gives CDR1 KGHSH, CDR2 LQKENI. The CDR3 is 14 residues long. With 5 bases clipped from V and 2 bases from J, the junction kept 5 bases outside the gene matches. CDR3 protein: CASSTKQGNYGYTF. In nucleotides, the CDR3 is TGTGCCAGCTCAACTAAACAGGGGAACTATGGCTACACCTTC.

Concerning this clone: Other DNA variants within this sample encode the same CDR3. The chain carries TRBV19 and TRBJ1-1, with unresolved D. This CDR3 is 13 amino acids long. CDR1 and CDR2 (germline): LNHDA, SQIVND (reference sequence). The ends were cut back, 3 bases at V and 4 bases at J, with 9 bases in the middle. The CDR3: CASSISRGTEAFF. The CDR3 DNA is TGTGCCAGTAGTATCAGCCGAGGCACTGAAGCTTTCTTT.

The chain recombines TRBV9 with TRBJ1-2; 7 bases are shared with TRBD1. CDR1 and CDR2 (germline): SGDLS, YYNGEE. This CDR3 contains 14 residues. The V gene end was trimmed by 3 bases and the J gene end by 4 bases; junction bases not matched to a gene: 6. As DNA, the CDR3 is TGTGCCAGCAGCGCCGGACAGGCAGCCTATGGCTACACCTTC. Protein: CASSAGQAAYGYTF. The entire variable domain, with the rest obtained from reference TRBV9 and TRBJ1-2, is as follows: DSGVTQTPKHLITATGQRVTLRCSPRSGDLSVYWYQQSLDQGLQFLIQYYNGEERAKGNILERFSAQQFPDLHSELNLSSLELGDSALYFCASSAGQAAYGYTFGSGTRLTVV.

The CDR3 spells CASSLSFGENTIYF. The CDR3, as DNA: TGCGCCAGCAGCTTGAGCTTCGGGGAAAACACCATATATTTT. The chain has TRBV5-1 and TRBJ1-3; D gene ambiguous. With 1 base removed from V and 6 bases from J, the gap between germline ends came to 11 bases. Germline V gene lookup returns CDR1 SGHRS and CDR2 YFSETQ. This CDR3 region has 14 residues.

This chain joins TRBV24-1 and TRBJ2-1; no definite D call. The germline V and J ends were trimmed by 9 bases and 4 bases, with 6 bases remaining between them. The CDR3 runs 11 residues. Germline V CDR1 and CDR2: KGHDR, SFDVKD. Written as DNA, the CDR3 is TGTGCCACCTCACAGTACAATGAGCAGTTCTTC. This encodes CATSQYNEQFF.

The chain links TRBV28 to TRBJ2-7, with 10 bases fitting TRBD1. Germline V gene sequence: CDR1 MDHEN, CDR2 SYDVKM. Trimming cost V 6 bases and J 5 bases; bases outside gene matches: 13. The CDR3 extends over 16 amino acids. The CDR3: CASSYTIGQGVHEQYF. The CDR3 DNA reads TGTGCCAGCAGCTATACTATTGGACAGGGGGTCCACGAGCAGTACTTC.

The rearrangement uses TRBV6-5 and TRBJ1-2; 11 positions match TRBD1. Germline CDR1 is MNHEY and CDR2 is SVGAGI. CDR3 length equals 15 residues. V was pared by 7 bases and J by 3 bases, with 7 bases of the junction left unmatched. In nucleotides, the CDR3 is TGTGCCAGCACTTCAGGACAGGGGGCGGACTATGGCTACACCTTC. Its translation is CASTSGQGADYGYTF.

This chain links TRBV6-6 with TRBJ1-1; D is undetermined. This CDR3 is 13 amino acids long. Germline assignment: CDR1 MNHNY and CDR2 SVGAGI (reference sequence). V lost 10 bases and J lost 3, with 15 bases in between. As DNA, the CDR3 is TGTGCCACTGGCCTGGAGGAGGACACTGAAGCTTTCTTT. Its protein product is CATGLEEDTEAFF.

V gene TRBV28 combines with J gene TRBJ2-3, with D tentatively TRBD1 (5 bases). This CDR3 is built from 14 residues. V shed 5 bases and J shed 6 bases, with 15 bases lying between them. CDR1 is MDHEN and CDR2 is SYDVKM in the germline V gene. The CDR3 region is CASSAVRAVDTQYF. CDR3 DNA sequence: TGTGCCAGCAGTGCTGTCAGGGCGGTCGATACGCAGTATTTT.

The genes are TRBV5-1 and TRBJ2-1; a possible D gene is TRBD1 (6 bases). CDR1 and CDR2 (germline): SGHRS, YFSETQ. This CDR3 is built from 15 residues. V was shortened by 4 bases and J by 0 bases, with 11 bases between the two germline ends. CDR3 DNA sequence: TGCGCCAGCAGCCTGGGACATTACTCCTACAATGAGCAGTTCTTC. Its protein is CASSLGHYSYNEQFF.

The CDR3 sequence: CASSLAVSGGPRKQYF. CDR3 nucleotide sequence: TGTGCCAGCAGCTTAGCGGTGAGCGGGGGCCCCAGGAAGCAGTATTTT. The rearrangement joins TRBV7-6 to TRBJ2-3; 8 positions match TRBD2. This CDR3 region has 16 residues. The junction had 13 bases not matched to a gene; V was cut back by 0 bases and J by 11 bases. Germline V CDR1 and CDR2: SGHVS, FNYEAQ.

This clone showed up just once. The CDR3 reads CASSQDKGQGGLRGYTF. CDR3 bases: TGTGCCAGCAGCCAAGATAAAGGACAGGGAGGGCTCCGGGGCTACACCTTC. The chain links TRBV3-1 (or the pseudogene TRBV3-2) to TRBJ1-2; TRBD1 agrees at 8 bases. The junction had 14 bases not matched to a gene; V was cut back by 0 bases and J by 8 bases. The CDR3 sequence is 17 residues long. Germline V gives CDR1 LGHDT, CDR2 YNNKEL (reference sequence).

V usage is TRBV6-6 and J usage is TRBJ2-3, with D perhaps TRBD2 (5 bases). With 6 bases removed from V and 0 bases from J, the gap between germline ends came to 13 bases. The CDR3 runs to 15 residues. In germline, CDR1 is MNHNY, CDR2 SVGAGI (reference sequence). This chain's CDR3 is CASRRSSSSTDTQYF. As DNA, the CDR3 is TGTGCCAGCAGACGGTCTAGCAGCAGCACAGATACGCAGTATTTT.

The chain recombines TRBV28 with TRBJ1-2; D gene uncertain. Germline V gives CDR1 MDHEN, CDR2 SYDVKM. The CDR3 spans 15 residues. The V and J ends lost 3 bases and 1 base respectively, with 12 bases between them. The DNA of the CDR3 is TGTGCCAGCAGTTTTTTACAGAACCTTAACTATGGCTACACCTTC. Residues: CASSFLQNLNYGYTF.

This sequence joins TRBV5-1 and TRBJ2-1, with TRBD2 matching over 8 bases. The ends lost 1 base at V and 1 base at J; junction bases unmatched: 4. CDR3 length equals 16 residues. Germline V gene data show CDR1 as SGHRS and CDR2 as YFSETQ. This CDR3 is CASSLPGGFSYNEQFF. The DNA of the CDR3 is TGCGCCAGCAGCTTGCCGGGGGGGTTTTCCTACAATGAGCAGTTCTTC.

Remarks on this clone: Other DNA variants within this sample encode the same CDR3. The rearrangement joins TRBV12-3 or TRBV12-4 to TRBJ1-1, with 7 bases lining up with TRBD1. J lost 4 bases, V lost 6 bases, and 5 bases had no gene match. The length of the CDR3 is 13 residues. The CDR3, as DNA: TGTGCCAGCAGCTTCCAGGGGGGCACTGAAGCTTTCTTT. As protein: CASSFQGGTEAFF.